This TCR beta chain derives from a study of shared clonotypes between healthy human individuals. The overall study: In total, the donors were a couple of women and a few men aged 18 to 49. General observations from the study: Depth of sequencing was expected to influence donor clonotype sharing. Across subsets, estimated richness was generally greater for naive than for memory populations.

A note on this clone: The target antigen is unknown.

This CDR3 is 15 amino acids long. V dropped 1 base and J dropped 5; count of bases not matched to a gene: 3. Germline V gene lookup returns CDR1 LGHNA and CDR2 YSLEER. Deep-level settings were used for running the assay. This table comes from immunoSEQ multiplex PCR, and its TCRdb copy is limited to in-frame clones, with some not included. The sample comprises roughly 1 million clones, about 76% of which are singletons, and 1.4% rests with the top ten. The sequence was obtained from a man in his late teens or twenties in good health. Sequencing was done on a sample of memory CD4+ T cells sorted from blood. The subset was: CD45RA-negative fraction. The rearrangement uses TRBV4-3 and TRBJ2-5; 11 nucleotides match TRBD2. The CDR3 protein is CASSQVAGGSETQYF. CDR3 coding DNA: TGCGCCAGCAGCCAAGTAGCGGGAGGGTCCGAGACCCAGTACTTC.